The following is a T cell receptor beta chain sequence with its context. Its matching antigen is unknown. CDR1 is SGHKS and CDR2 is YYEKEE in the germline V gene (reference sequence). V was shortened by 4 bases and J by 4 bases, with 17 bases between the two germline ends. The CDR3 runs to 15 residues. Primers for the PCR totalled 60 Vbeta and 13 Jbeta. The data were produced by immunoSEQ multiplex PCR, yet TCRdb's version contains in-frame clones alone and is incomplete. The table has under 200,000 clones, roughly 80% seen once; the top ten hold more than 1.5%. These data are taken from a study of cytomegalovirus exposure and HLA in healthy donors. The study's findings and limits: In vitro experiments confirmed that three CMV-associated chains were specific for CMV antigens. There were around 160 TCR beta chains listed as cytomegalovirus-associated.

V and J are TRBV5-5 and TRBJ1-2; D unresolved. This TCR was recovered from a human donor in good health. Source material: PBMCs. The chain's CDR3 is CASSQEAANLYGYTF. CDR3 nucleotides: TGTGCCAGCAGCCAGGAGGCGGCAAACCTCTATGGCTACACCTTC.